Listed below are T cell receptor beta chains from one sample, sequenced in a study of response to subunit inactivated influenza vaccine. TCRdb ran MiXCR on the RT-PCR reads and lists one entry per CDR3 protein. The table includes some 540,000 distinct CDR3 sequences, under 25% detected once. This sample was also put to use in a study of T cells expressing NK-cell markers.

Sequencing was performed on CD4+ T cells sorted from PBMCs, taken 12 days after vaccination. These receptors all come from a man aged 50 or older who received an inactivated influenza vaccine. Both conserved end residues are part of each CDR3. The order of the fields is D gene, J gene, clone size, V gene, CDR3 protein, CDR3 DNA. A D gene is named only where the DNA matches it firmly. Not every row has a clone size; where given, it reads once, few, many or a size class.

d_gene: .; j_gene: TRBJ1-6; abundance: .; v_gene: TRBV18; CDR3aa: CASSPQSGRNSPLHF; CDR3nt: TGTGCCAGCTCACCCCAGAGCGGTAGGAATTCACCCCTCCACTTT
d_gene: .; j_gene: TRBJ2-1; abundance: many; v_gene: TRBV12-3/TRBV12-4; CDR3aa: CASSRWRASEQFF; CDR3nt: TGTGCCAGCAGCCGCTGGAGGGCGAGTGAGCAGTTCTTC
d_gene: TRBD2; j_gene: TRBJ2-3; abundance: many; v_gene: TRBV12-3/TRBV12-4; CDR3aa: CASSQWGGGATDTQYF; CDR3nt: TGTGCCAGCAGCCAGTGGGGCGGGGGGGCAACAGATACGCAGTATTTT
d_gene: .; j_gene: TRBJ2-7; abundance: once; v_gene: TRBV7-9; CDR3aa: CASSSSNGAYEQYF; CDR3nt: TGTGCCAGCAGCTCAAGTAACGGGGCCTACGAGCAGTACTTC
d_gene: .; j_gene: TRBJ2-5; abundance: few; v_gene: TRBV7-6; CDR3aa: CASSSWSAKVDRETQYF; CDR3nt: TGTGCCAGCAGCTCCTGGTCGGCGAAGGTTGATAGGGAGACCCAGTACTTC
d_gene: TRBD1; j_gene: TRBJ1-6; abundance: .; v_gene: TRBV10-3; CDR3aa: CAISESTGTVNSPLHF; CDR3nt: TGTGCCATCAGTGAGTCGACGGGGACAGTTAATTCACCCCTCCACTTT
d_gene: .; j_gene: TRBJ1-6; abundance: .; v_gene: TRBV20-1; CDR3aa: CSASATTQGASPLHF; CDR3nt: TGCAGTGCTAGTGCCACCACACAGGGTGCTTCACCCCTCCACTTT
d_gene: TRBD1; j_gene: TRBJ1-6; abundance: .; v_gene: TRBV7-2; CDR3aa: CASSSGTAQFSPLHF; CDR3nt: TGTGCCAGCAGCTCCGGGACAGCCCAATTCTCACCCCTCCACTTT
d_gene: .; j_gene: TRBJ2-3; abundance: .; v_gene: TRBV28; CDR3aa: CASSLLGPPPDTQYF; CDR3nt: TGTGCCAGCAGTTTATTGGGCCCCCCTCCAGATACGCAGTATTTT
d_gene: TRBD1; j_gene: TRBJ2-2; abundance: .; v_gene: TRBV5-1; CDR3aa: CASSTGTGNTGELFF; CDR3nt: TGCGCCAGCAGTACGGGGACAGGGAACACCGGGGAGCTGTTTTTT
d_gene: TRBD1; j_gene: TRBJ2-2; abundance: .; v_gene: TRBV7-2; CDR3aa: CASAGRGTGGRTGELFF; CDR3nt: TGTGCCAGCGCGGGCCGTGGGACAGGGGGCCGCACCGGGGAGCTGTTTTTT
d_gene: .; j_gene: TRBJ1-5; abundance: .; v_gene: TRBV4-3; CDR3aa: CASSQEAYSNQPQHF; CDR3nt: TGCGCCAGCAGCCAAGAAGCGTATAGCAATCAGCCCCAGCATTTT
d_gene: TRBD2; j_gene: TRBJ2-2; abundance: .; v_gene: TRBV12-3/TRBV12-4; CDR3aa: CASSFGGSITGELFF; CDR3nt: TGTGCCAGCAGTTTCGGCGGGAGCATTACCGGGGAGCTGTTTTTT
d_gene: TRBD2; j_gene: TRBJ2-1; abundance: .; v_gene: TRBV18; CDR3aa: CASSPPLAGGREQFF; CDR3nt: TGTGCCAGCTCACCACCCCTAGCGGGGGGGCGGGAGCAGTTCTTC
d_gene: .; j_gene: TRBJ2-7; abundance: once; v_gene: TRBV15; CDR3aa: CATSREMSSYEQYF; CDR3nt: TGTGCCACCAGCAGAGAAATGAGCTCCTACGAGCAGTACTTC
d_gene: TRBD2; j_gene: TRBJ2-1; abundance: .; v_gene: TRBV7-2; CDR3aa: CASSLMSGTSGNEQFF; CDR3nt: TGTGCCAGCAGCTTAATGTCGGGGACTAGCGGCAATGAGCAGTTCTTC
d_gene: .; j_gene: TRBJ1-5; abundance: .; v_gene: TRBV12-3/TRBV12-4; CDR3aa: CASSFGLQGRQPQHF; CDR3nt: TGTGCCAGCAGTTTTGGTCTACAGGGACGTCAGCCCCAGCATTTT
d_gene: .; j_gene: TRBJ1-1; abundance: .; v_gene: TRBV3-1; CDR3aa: CASSQGSGGRPLNTEAFF; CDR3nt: TGTGCCAGCAGCCAAGGATCGGGTGGCAGGCCCTTGAACACTGAAGCTTTCTTT
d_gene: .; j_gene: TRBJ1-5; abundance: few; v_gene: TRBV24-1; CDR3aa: CATSDSTRGQPQHF; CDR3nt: TGTGCCACCAGTGATTCGACAAGAGGTCAGCCCCAGCATTTT
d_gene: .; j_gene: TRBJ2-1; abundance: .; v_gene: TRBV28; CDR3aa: CASSFPPGQGGGNEQFF; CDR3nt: TGTGCCAGCAGTTTTCCGCCCGGACAGGGCGGGGGCAATGAGCAGTTCTTC
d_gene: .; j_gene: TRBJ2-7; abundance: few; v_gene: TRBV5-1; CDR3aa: CASSPALGGADEQYF; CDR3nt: TGCGCCAGCAGCCCGGCTTTGGGGGGCGCCGACGAGCAGTACTTC
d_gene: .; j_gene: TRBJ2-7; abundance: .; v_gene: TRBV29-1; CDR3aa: CSGRVGTRAYEQYF; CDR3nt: TGCAGCGGACGGGTGGGGACACGGGCCTACGAGCAGTACTTC
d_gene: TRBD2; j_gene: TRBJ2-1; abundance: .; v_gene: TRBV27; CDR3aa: CASSFRAGVNNEQFF; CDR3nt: TGTGCCAGCAGTTTTCGAGCGGGAGTAAATAATGAGCAGTTCTTC
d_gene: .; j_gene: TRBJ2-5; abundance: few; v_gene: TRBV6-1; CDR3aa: CASSPVTDQETQYF; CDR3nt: TGTGCCAGCAGCCCTGTGACAGACCAAGAGACCCAGTACTTC
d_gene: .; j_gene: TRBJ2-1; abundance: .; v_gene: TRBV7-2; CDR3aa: CASSLSPRYNEQFF; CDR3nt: TGTGCCAGCAGCTTATCGCCGCGATACAATGAGCAGTTCTTC
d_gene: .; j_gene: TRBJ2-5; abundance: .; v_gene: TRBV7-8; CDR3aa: CASRPLVETQYF; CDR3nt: TGTGCCAGCAGGCCCTTGGTTGAGACCCAGTACTTC
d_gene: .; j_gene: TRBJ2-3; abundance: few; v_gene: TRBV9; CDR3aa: CASSPTGNTQYF; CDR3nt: TGTGCCAGCAGCCCCACGGGCAATACGCAGTATTTT
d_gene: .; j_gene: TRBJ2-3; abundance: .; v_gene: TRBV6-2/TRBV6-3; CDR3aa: CASKPGSDTQYF; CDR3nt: TGTGCCAGCAAGCCGGGCTCGGATACGCAGTATTTT
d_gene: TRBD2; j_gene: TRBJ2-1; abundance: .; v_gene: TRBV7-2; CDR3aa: CASSLEGGTRNNEQFF; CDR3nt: TGTGCCAGCAGCTTAGAGGGGGGGACTAGGAACAATGAGCAGTTCTTC
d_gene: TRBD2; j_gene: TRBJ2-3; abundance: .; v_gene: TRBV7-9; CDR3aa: CASRPGLAGPDTQYF; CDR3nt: TGTGCCAGCAGACCGGGACTAGCGGGACCGGATACGCAGTATTTT
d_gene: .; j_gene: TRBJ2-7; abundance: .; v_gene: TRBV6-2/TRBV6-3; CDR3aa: CASSYGGRMDNEQYF; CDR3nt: TGTGCCAGCAGTTACGGCGGCAGAATGGACAACGAGCAGTACTTC
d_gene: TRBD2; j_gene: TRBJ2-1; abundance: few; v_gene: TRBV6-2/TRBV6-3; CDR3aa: CASTTSGRARNEQFF; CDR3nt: TGTGCCAGCACCACGAGCGGGAGGGCGCGCAATGAGCAGTTCTTC
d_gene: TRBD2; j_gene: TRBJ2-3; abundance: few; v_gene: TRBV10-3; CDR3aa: CAIRMSSGLNTDTQYF; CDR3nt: TGTGCCATCAGAATGTCTAGCGGGTTGAACACAGATACGCAGTATTTT
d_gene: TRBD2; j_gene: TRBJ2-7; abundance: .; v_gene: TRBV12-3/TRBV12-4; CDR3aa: CASSPTSGGNEQYF; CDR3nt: TGTGCCAGCAGCCCTACCAGCGGGGGAAACGAGCAGTACTTC
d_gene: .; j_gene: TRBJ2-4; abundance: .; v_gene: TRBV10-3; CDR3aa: CAISESTFNKNIQYF; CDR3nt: TGTGCCATCAGTGAGTCGACCTTCAATAAAAACATTCAGTACTTC
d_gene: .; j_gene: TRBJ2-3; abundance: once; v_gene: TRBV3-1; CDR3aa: CASSQSGGIRTDTQYF; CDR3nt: TGTGCCAGCAGCCAGTCGGGCGGGATCCGCACAGATACGCAGTATTTT
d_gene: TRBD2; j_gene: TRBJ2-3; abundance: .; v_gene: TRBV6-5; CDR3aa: CASSYRGTSGDTQYF; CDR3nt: TGTGCCAGCAGTTACCGCGGGACTAGCGGCGATACGCAGTATTTT
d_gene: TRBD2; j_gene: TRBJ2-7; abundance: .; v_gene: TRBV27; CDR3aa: CASSFRGGENYEQYF; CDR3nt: TGTGCCAGCAGTTTTCGGGGGGGAGAGAACTACGAGCAGTACTTC
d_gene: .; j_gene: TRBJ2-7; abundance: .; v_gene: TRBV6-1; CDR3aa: CASRRTGGEYQQYF; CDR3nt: TGTGCCAGCAGGAGAACAGGGGGGGAATACCAGCAGTACTTC
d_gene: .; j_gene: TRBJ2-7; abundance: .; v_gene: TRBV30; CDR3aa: CAWSLQWGTYEQYF; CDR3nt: TGTGCCTGGAGCCTTCAGTGGGGCACCTACGAGCAGTACTTC
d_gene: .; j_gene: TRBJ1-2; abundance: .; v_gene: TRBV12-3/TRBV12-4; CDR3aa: CASSGIPGGYTF; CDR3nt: TGTGCCAGCAGCGGGATACCAGGGGGCTACACCTTC
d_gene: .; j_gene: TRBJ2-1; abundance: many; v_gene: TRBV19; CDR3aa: CASSLEGSYNEQFF; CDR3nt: TGTGCCAGTAGCCTAGAGGGCTCCTACAATGAGCAGTTCTTC
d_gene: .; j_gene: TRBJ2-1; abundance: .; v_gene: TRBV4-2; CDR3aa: CASSQDRGFYNEQFF; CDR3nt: TGTGCCAGCAGCCAAGATCGGGGCTTCTACAATGAGCAGTTCTTC
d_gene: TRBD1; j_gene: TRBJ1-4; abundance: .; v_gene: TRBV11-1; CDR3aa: CASSSHNRPGQGNEKLFF; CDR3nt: TGTGCCAGCAGCTCCCATAACAGACCGGGACAGGGTAATGAAAAACTGTTTTTT
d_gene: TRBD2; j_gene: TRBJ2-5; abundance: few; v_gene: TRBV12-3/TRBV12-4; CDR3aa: CASRKLARETQYF; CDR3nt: TGTGCCAGCAGAAAACTAGCGAGAGAGACCCAGTACTTC
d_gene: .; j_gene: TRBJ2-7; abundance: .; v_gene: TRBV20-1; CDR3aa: CSASTGSGEQYF; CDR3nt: TGCAGTGCTAGTACAGGCTCGGGCGAGCAGTACTTC